This is a list of T cell receptor beta chains from one sample in a study of technical replicates of blood from a few donors. The assay was immunoSEQ multiplex PCR, and TCRdb's table has in-frame clones only and misses some. The sample has tens of thousands of clones, roughly 90% seen once. The sequenced sample consisted of PBMCs. These receptor sequences come from a human donor in good health. Some clones in this sample may be carry-over from other donors' samples. CDR3s include the opening cysteine and the closing phenylalanine or tryptophan. Each record gives: CDR3 protein, CDR3 DNA, clone size, V gene, D gene, J gene. The D gene is left open where the match is weak. Only some rows state a clone size, as once, few, many or a class for expanded clones.

CASSLAGGSGDTQYF TGCGCCAGCAGCTTGGCCGGGGGTAGCGGAGATACGCAGTATTTT once TRBV5-1 . TRBJ2-3
CAITAGTSGSNEQFF TGTGCCATCACCGCCGGGACTAGCGGGAGCAATGAGCAGTTCTTC . TRBV10-3 TRBD2 TRBJ2-1
CASSRGLAGTYEQYF TGTGCCAGCAGCCGGGGACTAGCGGGAACCTACGAGCAGTACTTC . TRBV5-4 TRBD2 TRBJ2-7
CASRLGGTIYF TGTGCCAGCAGACTAGGTGGCACCATATATTTT . TRBV6-5 . TRBJ1-3
CASSLVGRNTGELFF TGTGCCAGCAGCTTAGTGGGGCGGAACACCGGGGAGCTGTTTTTT . TRBV7-8 . TRBJ2-2
CASREQGWPIIPNEKLFF TGTGCCAGCAGGGAACAGGGGTGGCCAATTATCCCTAATGAAAAACTGTTTTTT . TRBV6-4 TRBD1 TRBJ1-4
CASSDLPQDTQYF TGTGCCAGCAGTGACCTACCGCAAGATACGCAGTATTTT . TRBV6-4 . TRBJ2-3
CASSLEGAGGHEQYF TGTGCCAGCAGCTTGGAGGGGGCAGGGGGACACGAGCAGTACTTC . TRBV4-2 . TRBJ2-7
CASSPGQGEYNEQFF TGTGCCAGTAGTCCGGGACAGGGGGAATACAATGAGCAGTTCTTC . TRBV19 TRBD1 TRBJ2-1
CASSLGGHRQETQYF TGTGCCAGCAGCCTGGGGGGGCATAGGCAAGAGACCCAGTACTTC . TRBV7-3 . TRBJ2-5